This T cell receptor (beta chain) was identified in a study of CXCR3-negative and CXCR3-positive naive CD8 T cells. Details on this clonotype: The antigen remains unidentified.

With UMI labels, 5' RACE was used to prepare the TRB cDNA libraries. For each CDR3 protein, TCRdb gives one entry from its re-call of the 5' RACE reads, without DNA. This listing includes about 130,000 distinct CDR3 sequences. Study observations and caveats: Hydrophobicity was higher for TRB CDR3s found in CXCR3-positive naive cells than in CXCR3-negative naive cells. Diversity proved comparably high across both naive subsets and much lower in memory CD8+ cells. TRB CDR3 properties indicated TCR strength, while surface CD5 was similar across naive subsets. Naive CXCR3-positive and CXCR3-negative cells shared TRBV-TRBJ usage; memory cells diverged.

Material for sequencing was naive CXCR3- CD8+ T cells from blood. Documented subset: CD45RO-CCR7+CD27+CD95- naive CD8+ T cells lacking CXCR3 (TNR3-). The source of this sequence is a human donor in good health. Some clones in this sample may be carry-over from other donors' samples.

The CDR3 loop is CATSRAGIGETQYF. The chain uses TRBV15 and TRBJ2-5. Per the germline V gene, CDR1 is LNHNV and CDR2 is YYDKDF (reference sequence). This CDR3 has 14 residues.